The sequence of this T cell receptor (beta chain) was determined in a study of blood T cell repertoires in COVID-19. The wider study: Nucleic acid was either cDNA or gDNA, and it came from T cells, B-cell-depleted T cells, or PBMCs.

Germline V lookup: CDR1 MDHEN, CDR2 SYDVKM. The CDR3 runs 13 residues. V was trimmed by 5 bases and J by 8 bases, leaving 15 bases between them. Clones were read by immunoSEQ multiplex PCR, and TCRdb kept only the in-frame ones, dropping some. The data show approximately 240,000 clones, with approximately 80% seen just once and 4.9% held by the top ten. The source is a woman of 80 years or more with active or convalescent COVID-19. The genes are TRBV28 and TRBJ1-2, with D perhaps matching TRBD1 (6 bases). The sequencing input was peripheral blood. The CDR3 DNA is TGTGCCAGCAGTCCCCCCGGCAGGGGCGGCTACACCTTC. This codes for CASSPPGRGGYTF.